This T cell receptor beta chain emerged from a study of blood T cell repertoires in COVID-19. Background on the study: COVID-19 samples collected from the United States, Italy and Spain covered acute and convalescent phases.

The CDR3 length is 14 residues. The germline V gene has CDR1 MNHEY and CDR2 SMNVEV (reference sequence). With 5 bases clipped from V and 5 bases from J, the junction kept 7 bases outside the gene matches. Original processing methods: Estimates of nucleated cell counts were drawn from the amplification of reference gene primers. Sequencing was performed with immunoSEQ multiplex PCR; in TCRdb, only in-frame clones are kept and a portion is missing. V and J calls and clone size are given by that table; D and trimming were obtained from the DNA. The sample records roughly 97,000 clones, roughly four fifths being singletons.

This receptor was identified in a man in his sixties with acute or convalescent COVID-19. The rearrangement joins TRBV27 to TRBJ2-3; the match to TRBD2 covers 7 bases. Input material: peripheral blood. The CDR3 nucleotides are TGTGCCAGCAGTCGCGGGAGAAGGATAGATACGCAGTATTTT. This codes for CASSRGRRIDTQYF.